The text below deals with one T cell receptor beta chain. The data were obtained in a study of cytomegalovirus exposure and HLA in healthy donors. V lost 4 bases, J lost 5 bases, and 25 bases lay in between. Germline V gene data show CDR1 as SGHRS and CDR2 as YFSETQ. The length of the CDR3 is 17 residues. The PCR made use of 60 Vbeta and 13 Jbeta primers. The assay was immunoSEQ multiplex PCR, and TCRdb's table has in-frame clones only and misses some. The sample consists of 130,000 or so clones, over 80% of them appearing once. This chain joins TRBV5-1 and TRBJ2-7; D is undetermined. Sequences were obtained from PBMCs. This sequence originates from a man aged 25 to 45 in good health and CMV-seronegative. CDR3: CASSPEQYRAPLHEQYF. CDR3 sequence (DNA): TGCGCCAGCAGCCCGGAACAATACAGAGCCCCCCTCCACGAGCAGTACTTC.